This T cell receptor (beta chain) was profiled in a study of T cell responses to AZD1222 COVID-19 vaccine (TCRdb year 2021). General notes on the study: Because spike-specific TCR depth and breadth did not differ between the two schedules, AZD1222 recipients who got a second dose at roughly 4 weeks were pooled with those who got a second dose at roughly 12 weeks. A total of just over 230 trial participants underwent TCR sequencing, of whom about 210 had received two doses of AZD1222 and 26 had received two doses of the MenACWY control vaccine. Trial participants were enrolled into age subgroups of 18-55, 56-69 and 70-plus years, which contained approximately 150, 30 and 60 TCR-sequenced participants, respectively. What the work shows at the level of the full study, not this receptor alone: No day 14 peak-response samples were available, so repertoires were characterized only after the peak T cell response. In the small 56-69-year group, the increase in depth fell short of significance, most likely because of low power. Participants were mostly white British, with more females than males. The authors suggested clonal diversity may have been underestimated. After two AZD1222 doses, both the breadth and the depth of spike-specific TCRs were significantly higher than at day 0 and than in MenACWY recipients. The vaccine-associated CD4 TCRs covered the entire spike protein, and the dominant responses fell in regions 160-218 and 743-854. Conclusions about previously exposed vaccinees are limited, since just five or six AZD1222 recipients were seropositive for SARS-CoV-2 at baseline. Epitopes outside the regions mutated in the B.1.351 and B.1.1.7 variants were reportedly recognized by nearly half of the unique spike-specific TCRs.

The sample's time point label, decoded: baseline before first vaccination. Samples from vaccinated people were obtained from the UK trials COV001 and COV002, which included a single-blind randomized controlled phase 2/3 trial of AZD1222 (ChAdOx1 nCoV-19) in healthy adults. For TCRbeta chain sequencing, PBMC samples were collected from trial participants at day 0 and at day 28 after the second dose. The CDR3 runs 14 residues from the cysteine to the phenylalanine. The retained sequence is limited to the CDR3, 42 bases, with the frame set at the first base. Via the germline V gene, CDR1 is MDHEN and CDR2 SYDVKM. V and J lose 7 bases and 4 bases, and a span of 16 bases separates them. This clone was detected only once. Which antigen it targets is not known. Per-base qualities were not stored, and no clone one base away is much larger. The CDR3 regions of human TCRbeta chains were subjected to immunosequencing. The original pipeline was this. TCRs in the repertoires were matched against a reference library of SARS-CoV-2-specific TCRs that had been generated with the MIRA antigen-specificity platform. Breadth meant the fraction of unique TCRs that were SARS-CoV-2-associated, whereas depth meant the fraction of total T cells that were SARS-CoV-2-associated. Each spike-specific TCR was assigned to its reactive spike region and to a CD4 or CD8 class using the MIRA data. Log10-transformed breadth and depth values were compared by one-way ANOVA with Sidak's multiple comparisons tests. This immuneACCESS table, as held by TCRdb, lists in-frame sequences with V and J called but not all clones. Of the missing ones, under half trace to an unresolved V gene in checked studies; the others have no known cause. V and J calls and clone size are those listed in that table; D and trimming were worked out from the DNA. Here the sample has fewer than 150,000 clones; 80% to 95% occur a single time. Of the sample, 3.1% is held by the ten largest clones.

The sample was peripheral blood, taken on day 0 of AZD1222 vaccination. The receptor was derived from an adult in good health. This receptor chain uses TRBV28 and TRBJ1-1; TRBD1 is a weak D gene call, 5 bases matching. The DNA reads as follows: TGTGCCAGCAAATCAGTAGGGGTTTCCACTGAAGCTTTCTTT. This sequence encodes CASKSVGVSTEAFF.